Sequencing of this T cell receptor (beta chain) was carried out in a study of blood T cell repertoires in COVID-19. Turning to the study itself: The study drew acute and convalescent COVID-19 samples from the United States, Italy and Spain. The cDNA or gDNA used as material had been derived from T cells, B-cell-depleted T cells, or PBMCs.

Original handling: Estimation of nucleated cell counts was performed using reference gene primer amplification. Data came from immunoSEQ multiplex PCR; TCRdb stores just in-frame clones and leaves some out. That table supplies the V and J calls and clone size; D and trimming were determined from the DNA. The data contain 240,000 or so clones, around 90% of them singletons. The clonotype comes from a man in his sixties who had recovered from COVID-19. The sequencing sample was made of peripheral blood.

CDR3 DNA sequence: TGTGCCAGCAGCCAAGAGATAGGAGACGCCCCCTACTCACGACAGTGGGAGCAGTACTTC. It specifies CASSQEIGDAPYSRQWEQYF. The genes are TRBV4-2 and TRBJ2-7; D is possibly TRBD1 (5 bases). Trimming shortened V by 0 bases and J by 7 bases, and 31 bases separated the two germline ends. The CDR3 is 20 amino acids. Germline CDR1 reads LGHNA; CDR2 reads YNFKEQ.